This TCR beta chain was captured in a study of graft-versus-host responses after intestinal transplantation. Across the study: Recipients across the board were started on anti-thymocyte globulin induction, then kept on tacrolimus and steroids for about 3 years.

Here immunoSEQ multiplex PCR was the method, and the copy in TCRdb shows in-frame clones only, minus some. The sample holds 75,000 to 100,000 clones, approximately 85% seen once. This CDR3 has 16 amino acids. The ends lost 2 bases at V and 4 bases at J; junction bases unmatched: 9. Germline V gives CDR1 MDHEN, CDR2 SYDVKM. The rearrangement joins TRBV28 to TRBJ1-1, with 8 bases matching TRBD1. Sequences were derived from PBMCs, sampled 255 days after intestinal transplant. This sequence originates from a human patient who received an intestinal transplant, so some T cells may come from the graft donor. CDR3 coding DNA: TGTGCCAGCAGTTTACATCAGGGGGCTTCTAGCACTGAAGCTTTCTTT. Translated: CASSLHQGASSTEAFF. Variable domain in full (rest from reference TRBV28 and TRBJ1-1): DVKVTQSSRYLVKRTGEKVFLECVQDMDHENMFWYRQDPGLGLRLIYFSYDVKMKEKGDIPEGYSVSREKKERFSLILESASTNQTSMYLCASSLHQGASSTEAFFGQGTRLTVV.